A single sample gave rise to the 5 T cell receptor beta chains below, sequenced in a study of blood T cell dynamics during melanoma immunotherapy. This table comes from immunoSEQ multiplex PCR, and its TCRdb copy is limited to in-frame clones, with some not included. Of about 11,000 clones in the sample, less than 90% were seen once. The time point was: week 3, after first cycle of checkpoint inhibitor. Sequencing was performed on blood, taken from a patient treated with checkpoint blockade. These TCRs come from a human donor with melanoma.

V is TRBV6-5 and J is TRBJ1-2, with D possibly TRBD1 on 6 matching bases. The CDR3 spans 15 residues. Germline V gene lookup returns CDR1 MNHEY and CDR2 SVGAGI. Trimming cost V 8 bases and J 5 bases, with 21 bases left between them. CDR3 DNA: TGTGCCAGCTTTGGGGGGGCGGTCCCGGGGTATGGCTACACCTTC. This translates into CASFGGAVPGYGYTF.

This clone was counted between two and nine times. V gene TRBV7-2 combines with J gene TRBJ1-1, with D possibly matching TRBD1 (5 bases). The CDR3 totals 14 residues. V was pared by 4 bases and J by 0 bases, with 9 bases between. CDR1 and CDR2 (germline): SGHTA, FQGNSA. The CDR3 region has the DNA TGTGCCAGCAGCTCACAGGCTCTGAACACTGAAGCTTTCTTT. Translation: CASSSQALNTEAFF. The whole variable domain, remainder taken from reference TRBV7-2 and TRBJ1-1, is GAGVSQSPSNKVTEKGKDVELRCDPISGHTALYWYRQSLGQGLEFLIYFQGNSAPDKSGLPSDRFSAERTGGSVSTLTIQRTQQEDSAVYLCASSSQALNTEAFFGQGTRLTVV.

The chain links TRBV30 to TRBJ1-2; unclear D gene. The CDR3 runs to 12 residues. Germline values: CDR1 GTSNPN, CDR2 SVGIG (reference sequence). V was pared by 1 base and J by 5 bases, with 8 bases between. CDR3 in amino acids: CAWSEGGYGYTF. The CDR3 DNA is TGTGCCTGGAGTGAGGGTGGATATGGCTACACCTTC. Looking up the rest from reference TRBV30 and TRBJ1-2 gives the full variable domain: SQTIHQWPATLVQPVGSPLSLECTVEGTSNPNLYWYRQAAGRGLQLLFYSVGIGQISSEVPQNLSASRPQDRQFILSSKKLLLSDSGFYLCAWSEGGYGYTFGSGTRLTVV.

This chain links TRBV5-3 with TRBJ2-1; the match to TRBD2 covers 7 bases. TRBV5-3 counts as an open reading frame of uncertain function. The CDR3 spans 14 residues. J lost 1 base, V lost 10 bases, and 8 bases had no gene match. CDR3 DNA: TGTGCCCCAGGGAGGGCGGGATCCTACAATGAGCAGTTCTTC. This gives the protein CAPGRAGSYNEQFF.

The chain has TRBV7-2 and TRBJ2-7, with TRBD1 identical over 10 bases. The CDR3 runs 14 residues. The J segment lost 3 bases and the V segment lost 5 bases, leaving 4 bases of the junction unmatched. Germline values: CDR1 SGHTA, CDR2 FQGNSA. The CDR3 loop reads CASSRRDRGYEQYF. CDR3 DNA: TGTGCCAGCAGCCGTCGGGACAGGGGCTACGAGCAGTACTTC.